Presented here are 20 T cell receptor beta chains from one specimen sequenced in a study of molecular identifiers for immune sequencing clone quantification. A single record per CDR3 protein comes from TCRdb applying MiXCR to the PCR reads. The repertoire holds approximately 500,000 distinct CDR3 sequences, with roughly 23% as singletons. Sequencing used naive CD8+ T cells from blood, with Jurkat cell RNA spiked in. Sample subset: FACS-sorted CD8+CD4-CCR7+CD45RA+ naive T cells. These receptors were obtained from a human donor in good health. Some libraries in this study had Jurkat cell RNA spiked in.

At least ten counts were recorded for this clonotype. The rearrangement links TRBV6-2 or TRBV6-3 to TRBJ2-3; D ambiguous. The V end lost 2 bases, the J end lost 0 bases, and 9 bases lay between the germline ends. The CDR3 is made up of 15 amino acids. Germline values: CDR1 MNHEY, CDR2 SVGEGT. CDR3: CASSYVAVSTDTQYF. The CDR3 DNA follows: TGTGCCAGCAGTTACGTTGCGGTTAGCACAGATACGCAGTATTTT.

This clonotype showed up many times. The CDR3 is CASSSDRVGSNQPQHF. The CDR3 DNA reads TGTGCCAGCAGTTCTGACAGGGTAGGGAGCAATCAGCCCCAGCATTTT. This rearrangement joins TRBV12-3 or TRBV12-4 to TRBJ1-5, with 7 bases lining up with TRBD1. The CDR3 sequence is 16 residues long. V lost 4 bases to trimming and J lost 1 base; unmatched junction nucleotides: 7.

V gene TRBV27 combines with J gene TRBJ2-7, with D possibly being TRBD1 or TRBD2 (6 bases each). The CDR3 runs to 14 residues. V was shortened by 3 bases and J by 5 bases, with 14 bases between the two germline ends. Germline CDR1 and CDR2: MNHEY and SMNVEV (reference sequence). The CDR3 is CASSFSGGGNEQYF. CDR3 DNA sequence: TGTGCCAGCAGTTTTTCTGGAGGGGGAAACGAGCAGTACTTC.

The CDR3 spells CASSMGLAEELFF. The CDR3 DNA reads TGTGCCAGTAGTATGGGACTAGCGGAGGAGCTGTTTTTT. J is TRBJ2-2 and V is TRBV19, with 11 positions matching TRBD2. The germline V gene has CDR1 LNHDA and CDR2 SQIVND (reference sequence). With V trimmed by 3 bases and J by 10 bases, 1 base remained unmatched. This CDR3 is 13 amino acids long.

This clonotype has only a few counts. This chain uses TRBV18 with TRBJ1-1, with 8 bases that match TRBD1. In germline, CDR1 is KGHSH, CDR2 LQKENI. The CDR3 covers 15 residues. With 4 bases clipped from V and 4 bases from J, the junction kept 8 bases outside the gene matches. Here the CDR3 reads CASSLPGTGATEAFF. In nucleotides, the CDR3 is TGTGCCAGCTCACTCCCCGGGACAGGTGCCACTGAAGCTTTCTTT.

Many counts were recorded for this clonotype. The DNA for the CDR3 is TGCGCCAGCAGCCAAGATGGTCGCGGGACAGCTTATGGCTACACCTTC. It translates to CASSQDGRGTAYGYTF. This chain joins TRBV4-3 and TRBJ1-2, with 7 bases identical to TRBD1. The V segment lost 0 bases and the J segment 5 bases; nucleotides outside the gene matches: 9. Germline CDR1 and CDR2: LGHNA and YSLEER. This CDR3 spans 16 amino acids.

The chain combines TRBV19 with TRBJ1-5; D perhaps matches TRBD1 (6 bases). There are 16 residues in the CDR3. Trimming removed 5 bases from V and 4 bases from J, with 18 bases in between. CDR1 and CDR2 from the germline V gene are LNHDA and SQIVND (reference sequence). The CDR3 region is CASSPPYTGLNQPQHF. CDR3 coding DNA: TGTGCCAGTAGTCCCCCCTATACAGGGTTAAATCAGCCCCAGCATTTT.

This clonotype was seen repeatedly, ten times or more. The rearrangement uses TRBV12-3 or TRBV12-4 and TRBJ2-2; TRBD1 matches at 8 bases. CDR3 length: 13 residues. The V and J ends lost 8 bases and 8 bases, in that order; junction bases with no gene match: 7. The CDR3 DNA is TGTGCCAGCTCTGGACAGGGAGAAGGGGAGCTGTTTTTT. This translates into CASSGQGEGELFF.

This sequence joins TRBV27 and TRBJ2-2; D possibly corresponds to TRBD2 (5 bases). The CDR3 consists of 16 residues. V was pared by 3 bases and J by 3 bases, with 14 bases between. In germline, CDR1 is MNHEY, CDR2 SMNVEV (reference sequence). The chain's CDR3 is CASSFSRVLDTGELFF. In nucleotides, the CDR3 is TGTGCCAGCAGTTTTTCGAGGGTGTTGGACACCGGGGAGCTGTTTTTT.

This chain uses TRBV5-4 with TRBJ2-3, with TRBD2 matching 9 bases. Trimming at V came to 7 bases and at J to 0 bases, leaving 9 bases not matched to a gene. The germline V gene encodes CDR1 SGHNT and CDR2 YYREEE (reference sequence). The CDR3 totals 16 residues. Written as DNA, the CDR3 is TGTGCCAGCTTCACCCTAGCGGGATCTAGCACAGATACGCAGTATTTT. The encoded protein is CASFTLAGSSTDTQYF.

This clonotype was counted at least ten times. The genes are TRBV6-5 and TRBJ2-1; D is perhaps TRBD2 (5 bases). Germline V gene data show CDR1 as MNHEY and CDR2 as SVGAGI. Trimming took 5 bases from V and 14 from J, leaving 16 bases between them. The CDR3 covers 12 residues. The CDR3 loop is CASSPDGSGEFF. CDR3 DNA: TGTGCCAGCAGTCCCGACGGATCCGGGGAGTTCTTC.

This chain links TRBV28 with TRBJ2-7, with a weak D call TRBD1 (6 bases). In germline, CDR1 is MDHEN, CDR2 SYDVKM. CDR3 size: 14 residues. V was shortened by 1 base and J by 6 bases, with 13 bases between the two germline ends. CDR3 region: CASSLSDSQAEQYF. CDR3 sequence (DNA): TGTGCCAGCAGTTTATCGGACAGTCAGGCCGAGCAGTACTTC.

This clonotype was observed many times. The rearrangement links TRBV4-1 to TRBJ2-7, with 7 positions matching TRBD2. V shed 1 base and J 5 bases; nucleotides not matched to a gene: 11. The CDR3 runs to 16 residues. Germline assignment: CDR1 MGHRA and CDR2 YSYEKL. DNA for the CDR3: TGCGCCAGCAGCCAAGGGCTGGGCGGGAGTGCCAACGAGCAGTACTTC. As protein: CASSQGLGGSANEQYF.

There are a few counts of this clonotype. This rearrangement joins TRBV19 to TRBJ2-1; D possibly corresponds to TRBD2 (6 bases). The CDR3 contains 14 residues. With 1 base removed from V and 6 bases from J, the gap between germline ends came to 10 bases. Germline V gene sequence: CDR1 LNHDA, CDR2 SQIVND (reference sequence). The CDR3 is CASSIVSAGNEQFF. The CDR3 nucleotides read TGTGCCAGTAGTATAGTCTCAGCGGGCAATGAGCAGTTCTTC.

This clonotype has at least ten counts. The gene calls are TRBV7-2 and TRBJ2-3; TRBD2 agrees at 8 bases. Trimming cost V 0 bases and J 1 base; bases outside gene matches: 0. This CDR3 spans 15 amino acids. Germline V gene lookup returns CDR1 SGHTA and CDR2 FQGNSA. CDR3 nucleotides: TGTGCCAGCAGCTTAGCTAGCGGGGGCACAGATACGCAGTATTTT. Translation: CASSLASGGTDTQYF.

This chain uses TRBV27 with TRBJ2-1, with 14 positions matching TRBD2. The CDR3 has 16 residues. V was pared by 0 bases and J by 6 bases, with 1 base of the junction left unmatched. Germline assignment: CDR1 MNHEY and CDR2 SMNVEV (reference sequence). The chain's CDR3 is CASSLSGLAGVNEQFF. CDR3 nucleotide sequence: TGTGCCAGCAGTTTATCGGGACTAGCGGGGGTCAATGAGCAGTTCTTC.

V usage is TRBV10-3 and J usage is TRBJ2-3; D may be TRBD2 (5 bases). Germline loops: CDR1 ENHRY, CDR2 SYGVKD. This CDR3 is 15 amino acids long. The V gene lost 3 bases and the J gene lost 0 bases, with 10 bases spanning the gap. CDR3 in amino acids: CAISDRTRSTDTQYF. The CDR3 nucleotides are TGTGCCATCAGTGATCGGACTCGAAGCACAGATACGCAGTATTTT.

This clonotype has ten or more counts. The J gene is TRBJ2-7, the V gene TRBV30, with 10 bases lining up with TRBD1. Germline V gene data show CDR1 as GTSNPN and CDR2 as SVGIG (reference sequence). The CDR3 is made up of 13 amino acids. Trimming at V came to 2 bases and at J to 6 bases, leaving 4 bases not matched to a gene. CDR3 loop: CAWSWTGGPEQYF. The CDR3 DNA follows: TGTGCCTGGAGTTGGACAGGGGGTCCCGAGCAGTACTTC.

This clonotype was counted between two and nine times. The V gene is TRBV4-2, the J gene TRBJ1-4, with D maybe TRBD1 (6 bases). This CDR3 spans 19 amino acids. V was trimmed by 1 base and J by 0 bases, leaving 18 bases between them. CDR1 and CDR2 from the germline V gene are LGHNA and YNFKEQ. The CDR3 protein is CASSQAPGQTKTTNEKLFF. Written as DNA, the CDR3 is TGTGCCAGCAGCCAAGCACCCGGACAGACGAAAACAACTAATGAAAAACTGTTTTTT.

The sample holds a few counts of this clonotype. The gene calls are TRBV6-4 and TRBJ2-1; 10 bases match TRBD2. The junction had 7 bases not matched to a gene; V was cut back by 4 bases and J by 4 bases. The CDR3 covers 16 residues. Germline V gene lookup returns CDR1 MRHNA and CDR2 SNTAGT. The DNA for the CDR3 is TGTGCCAGCAGTGCCTCTCCGGGACTAGCGTACAATGAGCAGTTCTTC. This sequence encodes CASSASPGLAYNEQFF.